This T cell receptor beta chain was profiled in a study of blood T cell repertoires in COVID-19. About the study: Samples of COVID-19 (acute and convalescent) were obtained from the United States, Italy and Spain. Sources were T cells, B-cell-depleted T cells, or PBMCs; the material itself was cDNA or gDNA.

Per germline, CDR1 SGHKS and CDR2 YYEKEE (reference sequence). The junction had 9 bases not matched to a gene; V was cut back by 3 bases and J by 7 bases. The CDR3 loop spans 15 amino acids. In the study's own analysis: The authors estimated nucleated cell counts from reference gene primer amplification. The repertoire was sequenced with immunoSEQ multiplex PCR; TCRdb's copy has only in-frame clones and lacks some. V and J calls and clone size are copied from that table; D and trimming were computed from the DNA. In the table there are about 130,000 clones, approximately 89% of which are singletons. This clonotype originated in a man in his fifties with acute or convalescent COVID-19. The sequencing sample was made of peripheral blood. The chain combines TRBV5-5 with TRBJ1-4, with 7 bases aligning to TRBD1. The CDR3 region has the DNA TGTGCCAGCAGCTCCGTAGGGGGCGGCCCTGAAAAACTGTTTTTT. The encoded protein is CASSSVGGGPEKLFF.